Listed below are T cell receptor beta chains from one sample, sequenced in a study of blood T cell repertoires in COVID-19. Assay: immunoSEQ multiplex PCR; the TCRdb copy retains only in-frame clones and omits some. This table has about 73,000 clones, over 60% appearing once. Source material: peripheral blood. These receptors came from a man between 65 and 85 years old with COVID-19, enrolled during active disease. Each CDR3 is given with its conserved first and last residue. Fields, in order: V gene, D gene, CDR3 length, clone size, J gene, CDR3 DNA, CDR3 protein. D genes are given only for firm matches. For some rows the clone size is stated as once, few or many, or as a class when expanded; others skip it.

>TRBV10-3|.|11|.|TRBJ1-1
TGTGCCATCCGGGAGAACACTGAAGCTTTCTTT
CAIRENTEAFF
>TRBV9|.|16|few|TRBJ2-2
TGTGCCAGCAGCGTAGCGTCGACAATGAACACCGGGGAGCTGTTTTTT
CASSVASTMNTGELFF
>TRBV6-2/TRBV6-3|TRBD2|15|.|TRBJ2-2
TGTGCCAGCAGTTATTCGGCGGGAGGGACCGGGGAGCTGTTTTTT
CASSYSAGGTGELFF
>TRBV18|TRBD1|15|.|TRBJ1-1
TGTGCCAGCTCACCACCGACAGGGCAGGGAACTGAAGCTTTCTTT
CASSPPTGQGTEAFF
>TRBV4-3|TRBD1|13|.|TRBJ2-7
TGCGCCAGCAGCCCGGGACAGGGTTTGAAGCAGTACTTC
CASSPGQGLKQYF
>TRBV9|.|13|few|TRBJ2-7
TGTGCCAGCAGCGTAGGCGGACACCATGAGCAGTACTTC
CASSVGGHHEQYF
>TRBV27|.|12|.|TRBJ2-1
TGTGCCAGCAGTTTCAGGCCCAATGAGCAGTTCTTC
CASSFRPNEQFF
>TRBV6-2/TRBV6-3|.|15|.|TRBJ1-5
TGTGCCAGCAGTTACTCAGGAGGGTACTATCAGCCCCAGCATTTT
CASSYSGGYYQPQHF
>TRBV28|.|15|.|TRBJ2-2
TGTGCCAGCAGTGTAAATCATAGCCCCCGCGGGGAGCTGTTTTTT
CASSVNHSPRGELFF
>TRBV21-1|.|16|.|TRBJ2-1
TGTGCCAGCAGCAAAGCCACTAGCGGACCCTACAATGAGCAGTTCTTC
CASSKATSGPYNEQFF
>TRBV29-1|.|13|once|TRBJ1-2
TGCAGCGTTGAGCCAGGGGATGTGGGCGGCTACACCTTC
CSVEPGDVGGYTF
>TRBV5-4|TRBD1|16|.|TRBJ2-1
TGTGCCAGCAGCTCGGGACAGACCCGCTCCTACAATGAGCAGTTCTTC
CASSSGQTRSYNEQFF
>TRBV7-2|TRBD1|15|.|TRBJ1-2
TGTGCCAGCAGCTTAGTGGCGGGACAGGGCTATGGCTACACCTTC
CASSLVAGQGYGYTF
>TRBV3-1/TRBV3-2|TRBD1|14|.|TRBJ1-2
TGTGCCAGCAGCCAAGCCATTCAGGGGGGAGGCTACACCTTC
CASSQAIQGGGYTF
>TRBV28|TRBD2|13|.|TRBJ2-7
TGTGCCACCCGACTAGCGGGGACCTACGAGCAGTACTTC
CATRLAGTYEQYF
>TRBV5-1|TRBD1|15|.|TRBJ1-1
TGCGCCAGCAGGGGGGGACAGGGTGTTAATACTGAAGCTTTCTTT
CASRGGQGVNTEAFF
>TRBV6-6|TRBD1|14|.|TRBJ1-1
TGTGCCAGCAGTACTCAGGGGGCTAGGACTGAAGCTTTCTTT
CASSTQGARTEAFF
>TRBV30|.|15|.|TRBJ1-5
TGTGCCTGGAGTGTAAGGGGCGATAGCAATCAGCCCCAGCATTTT
CAWSVRGDSNQPQHF
>TRBV5-1|.|14|.|TRBJ2-7
TGCGCCAGCAGCTTAGGCGGTAGCTCCTACGAGCAGTACTTC
CASSLGGSSYEQYF
>TRBV13|TRBD2|17|.|TRBJ2-3
TGTGCCAGCAGCTTAGAGTCCCTAGCGGGAGCCGCAGATACGCAGTATTTT
CASSLESLAGAADTQYF
>TRBV21-1|.|15|.|TRBJ2-7
TGTGCCAGCAGCAAAGTTGAAAGACAGACCTACGAGCAGTACTTC
CASSKVERQTYEQYF
>TRBV7-8|.|15|.|TRBJ1-1
TGTGCCAGCAGCTTACCCGCTTCCGGGGGGACTGAAGCTTTCTTT
CASSLPASGGTEAFF
>TRBV2|TRBD1|14|few|TRBJ1-5
TGTGCCAGCAGTGAAGGACAGGGGGAACAGCCCCAGCATTTT
CASSEGQGEQPQHF
>TRBV24-1|TRBD1|15|.|TRBJ1-1
TGTGCCACCAGTGATACAGGGGGGATGAACACTGAAGCTTTCTTT
CATSDTGGMNTEAFF
>TRBV21-1|.|22|.|TRBJ2-3
TGTGCCAGCAGCAAACCGACAGGCCCGTACGGAAAAATTTCGCCTAGCACAGATACGCAGTATTTT
CASSKPTGPYGKISPSTDTQYF
>TRBV18|.|16|.|TRBJ1-3
TGTGCCAGCTCACCACCGGCAGGGTCGAGAGGAAACACCATATATTTT
CASSPPAGSRGNTIYF
>TRBV19|.|17|.|TRBJ2-7
TGTGCCAGTATCCCCCCCGCGGGGATCGGAGGATCCTACGAGCAGTACTTC
CASIPPAGIGGSYEQYF
>TRBV7-3|.|16|.|TRBJ2-2
TGTGCCAGCAGCTTAATCGGGGGAGATCTCACCGGGGAGCTGTTTTTT
CASSLIGGDLTGELFF
>TRBV3-1/TRBV3-2|TRBD2|15|.|TRBJ2-5
TGTGCCAGCAGCCAAGAGATAGCGGGAGAGGAGACCCAGTACTTC
CASSQEIAGEETQYF
>TRBV27|TRBD2|16|.|TRBJ2-1
TGTGCCAGCAGCGCCGAACGGACTAGCGGGAGTAATGAGCAGTTCTTC
CASSAERTSGSNEQFF
>TRBV5-6|.|15|once|TRBJ1-5
TGTGCCAGCAGTTGGGGGGGCGGGCCCCTAGGGCCCCAGCATTTT
CASSWGGGPLGPQHF
>TRBV28|TRBD1|19|.|TRBJ1-4
TGTGCCAGCAGTCCAATGGACAGGGGGCTAGTTTCATTTAATGAAAAACTGTTTTTT
CASSPMDRGLVSFNEKLFF
>TRBV6-5|.|15|.|TRBJ1-5
TGTGCCAGCAGGCCCCCTGGTGGGGCCAATCAGCCCCAGCATTTT
CASRPPGGANQPQHF
>TRBV9|TRBD1|15|few|TRBJ1-6
TGTGCCAGCAGCGCAAAAGGGACAGAGAATTCACCCCTCCACTTT
CASSAKGTENSPLHF
>TRBV7-9|.|13|many|TRBJ1-1
TGTGCCAGCAGCTACCGGGGGGGCACTGAAGCTTTCTTT
CASSYRGGTEAFF
>TRBV2|.|12|once|TRBJ1-4
TGTGCCAGCTACCAGGCGGGGGAAAAACTGTTTTTT
CASYQAGEKLFF
>TRBV2|TRBD2|14|.|TRBJ2-1
TGTGCCAGCAGTGAACTCGGTACTAGCGGTGAGCAGTTCTTC
CASSELGTSGEQFF